This T cell receptor (beta chain) stems from a study of blood T cell repertoires in COVID-19. Study-wide context: The cDNA or gDNA used as material had been derived from T cells, B-cell-depleted T cells, or PBMCs.

This clone appeared a single time. Trimming stripped 8 bases from V and 7 bases from J, with 15 bases between. The CDR3 is 12 residues long. Methods used by the authors: Estimated nucleated cell counts came from reference gene primer amplification. TCRdb's copy holds only in-frame clones and misses some; the assay was immunoSEQ multiplex PCR. V, J and clone size are those of that table, while D and trimming were read from the DNA. The sample has some 44,000 clones; about 90% are singletons. The chain has TRBV12-3 or TRBV12-4 and TRBJ2-7; D unclear. The TCR originated in a human donor in a cohort sampled during active COVID-19. Material for sequencing was peripheral blood. The CDR3 nucleotides are TGTGCCAGCCGCTCGCTTGGGCCGGAGCAGTACTTC. This translates into CASRSLGPEQYF.